The sequence of this T cell receptor (beta chain) was determined in a study of OX40 agonist ivuxolimab in advanced cancers. Study conclusions and caveats: Doses of 0.1 to 3.0 mg/kg were accompanied by clonal expansion of CD4+ and CD8+ blood T cells by week 6. CD8+ T cells averaged more expanded clones than CD4+.

At baseline, cycle 4 day 1, and cycle 7 day 1, blood was sampled. Produced via immunoSEQ multiplex PCR; TCRdb's table is partial and in-frame only. The data contain roughly 48,000 clones, roughly 79% of them singletons. As to this clone: The antigen is not known.

Sequencing used CD4+ or CD8+ T cells sorted from blood, obtained in a trial of the OX40 agonist ivuxolimab. This receptor was taken from an adult with an advanced solid tumor such as melanoma, head and neck, liver or kidney cancer.

The CDR3 here is CASSTAPGQSSNQPQHF. DNA for the CDR3: TGTGCCAGCAGCACCGCCCCGGGACAGTCTAGCAATCAGCCCCAGCATTTT. The rearrangement joins TRBV2 to TRBJ1-5, with 7 bases fitting TRBD1. Trimming removed 6 bases from V and 0 bases from J; junction bases left unmatched: 11. Germline V CDR1 and CDR2: SNHLY, FYNNEI. This CDR3 spans 17 amino acids.